This T cell receptor beta chain stems from a study of T-cell memory formation after mild COVID-19. Study-level information: TCR clusters showed largely donor specificity. Study-wide results and caveats: Day 15 to 85 contracting clones showed balanced CD4/CD8; day 15 to 37 expanders favored CD4+.

TCRdb recomputed calls from the 5' RACE reads with MiXCR, one row per CDR3 protein. The repertoire holds about 360,000 distinct CDR3 sequences, with under 15% as singletons. As for this clonotype: What it binds is not known.

Germline V gives CDR1 SGHTA, CDR2 FQGTGA. Trimming removed 1 base at V and 3 bases at J, with 13 bases between. This CDR3 contains 15 residues. The receptor comes from a man between 18 and 35 years old who had mild COVID-19 (a few samples of this study predate the infection). Cell type and time point are not known. The chain uses TRBV7-3 and TRBJ2-7; D might be TRBD1 (5 bases). Source material: PBMCs or a T cell subset sorted from them (not recorded which). The CDR3, as DNA: TGTGCCAGCAGCTTAAATGGGGCCCAGGGCTACGAGCAGTACTTC. Protein: CASSLNGAQGYEQYF.